The source of this T cell receptor (beta chain) is a study of blood T cells in healthy people across ages. It was with a sample-barcoded 5' primer and a J-beta primer mix that a second PCR of roughly 6 to 12 cycles was run. Each cDNA molecule was tagged by a template-switch adaptor that had 12 random nucleotides. TCRdb re-called the 5' RACE reads through MiXCR, storing one row per CDR3 protein. This repertoire shows around 1,900,000 distinct CDR3 sequences, roughly 43% found once; its top ten account for 23%. The authors drew around 11 milliliters of peripheral blood from each donor. Total RNA was extracted at no less than 5 micrograms per sample. General study findings and limits: Per million T cells, TCR beta diversity dropped about linearly as age rose.

V trimming: 2 bases; J trimming: 3 bases; junction bases outside the gene matches: 8. The CDR3 consists of 17 residues. CDR1 is MNHEY and CDR2 is SVGAGI in the germline V gene. This clonotype was counted only a few times. The target antigen is unknown. V usage is TRBV6-5 and J usage is TRBJ2-1; 9 bases line up with TRBD2. Specimen: blood. The sequence derives from a human donor in good health. The DNA for the CDR3 is TGTGCCAGCAGTTACGGCTGGCGGGGGGGACACTACAATGAGCAGTTCTTC. Translating it yields CASSYGWRGGHYNEQFF.